Detailed here is one T cell receptor beta chain. Antigen: not known. This sample was taken from a study of OX40 agonist ivuxolimab in advanced cancers. Study summary: In this trial design, patients received ivuxolimab intravenously at 0.01 to 10 mg/kg every 2 weeks. The mean age was roughly 60 years, ranging from about 20 to 79, with more than 70% of participants male. Findings and limits, study-wide: CD4+ T cells averaged fewer expanded clones than CD8+ T cells.

This table comes from immunoSEQ multiplex PCR, and its TCRdb copy is limited to in-frame clones, with some not included. The data hold 100,000 to 140,000 clones, with approximately 90% observed a single time. The clonotype originates from an adult with an advanced solid tumor such as melanoma, head and neck, liver or kidney cancer. This material consisted of CD4+ or CD8+ T cells sorted from blood, taken in a trial of the OX40 agonist ivuxolimab.

The CDR3 DNA follows: TGTGCCAGTAGTGCAAATCTAGCGGGAGGGTTCGTGGAGACCCAGTACTTC. This gives the protein CASSANLAGGFVETQYF. V usage is TRBV19 and J usage is TRBJ2-5; 12 nucleotides match TRBD2. Trimming cost V 5 bases and J 5 bases; bases outside gene matches: 12. The CDR3 sequence is 17 residues long. Germline loops: CDR1 LNHDA, CDR2 SQIVND (reference sequence).